This passage covers 16 T cell receptor beta chains from one sample sequenced in a study of blood T cell repertoires in COVID-19 (dated by TCRdb to 2019 to 2021). Library construction relied on the immunoSEQ multiplex PCR assay. TCRdb mirrors the immuneACCESS table, restricted to in-frame sequences. Some clones are absent from its copies; in checked studies, under half trace to an unresolved V gene, and the reason for the others is unknown. The sample data list about 290,000 clones, and 89% of these were observed just once. 0.85% to 0.95% of the sample is taken by the ten largest. The sequencing input was peripheral blood. Receptors were obtained from a woman between 40 and 50 years old who had recovered from COVID-19.

The V call is TRBV12-3 or TRBV12-4, the J call TRBJ2-7; tentatively, D is TRBD2 (6 bases). The CDR3 has 12 amino acids. The V and J ends lost 3 bases and 7 bases respectively, with 10 bases between them. CDR3 nucleotides: TGTGCCAGCAGTTTTCCGGGACTTGAGCAGTACTTC. It yields the protein CASSFPGLEQYF.

This chain connects TRBV2 to TRBJ2-2; 9 bases map to TRBD2. The CDR3 has 15 residues. From germline, CDR1 is SNHLY and CDR2 FYNNEI. V shed 6 bases and J 6 bases; nucleotides not matched to a gene: 8. The CDR3 bases are TGTGCCAGCAGGGATTCTAGCGGGATTTCCGGGGAGCTGTTTTTT. Residues: CASRDSSGISGELFF.

The chain joins TRBV6-5 to TRBJ1-1; D is perhaps TRBD1 (5 bases). There are 14 residues in the CDR3. Trimming removed 8 bases at V and 6 bases at J, with 19 bases between. The germline CDR1 and CDR2 sequences are MNHEY and SVGAGI. CDR3 sequence: CASRQLGGNAEAFF. In nucleotides, the CDR3 is TGTGCCAGCCGTCAACTCGGGGGAAACGCTGAAGCTTTCTTT.

The chain combines TRBV19 with TRBJ2-1; 9 bases fit TRBD1. The J segment lost 7 bases and the V segment lost 10 bases, leaving 11 bases of the junction unmatched. The CDR3 is 14 amino acids. In germline, CDR1 is LNHDA, CDR2 SQIVND (reference sequence). The CDR3 sequence: CATTYQTGGNEQFF. DNA of the CDR3: TGTGCCACCACATACCAGACAGGGGGGAATGAGCAGTTCTTC.

This chain connects TRBV2 to TRBJ1-2; D remains unclear. The CDR3 extends over 12 amino acids. Per germline, CDR1 SNHLY and CDR2 FYNNEI. Trimming cost V 7 bases and J 7 bases, with 13 bases left between them. The CDR3 region is CASTDNSGGYTF. CDR3 in DNA: TGTGCCAGCACTGACAATTCGGGTGGCTACACCTTC.

This chain links TRBV11-2 with TRBJ2-1, with D perhaps matching TRBD2 (6 bases). The CDR3 runs 14 residues. Trimming removed 3 bases at V and 6 bases at J, with 12 bases between. The germline V gene has CDR1 SGHAT and CDR2 FQNNGV. The CDR3: CASSLSLALNEQFF. The DNA of the CDR3 is TGTGCCAGCAGCTTGAGTCTAGCGCTCAATGAGCAGTTCTTC.

V and J are TRBV7-8 and TRBJ1-1; 8 bases align to TRBD1. V lost 3 bases, J lost 3 bases, and 6 bases stayed unmatched. Looked up from germline, CDR1 is SGHVS and CDR2 is FQNEAQ. This CDR3 comprises 15 residues. The CDR3 is CASSFRTGQDTEAFF. As DNA, the CDR3 is TGTGCCAGCAGCTTCCGGACAGGGCAGGACACTGAAGCTTTCTTT.

This rearrangement joins TRBV27 to TRBJ1-2; 7 bases align to TRBD1. CDR1 and CDR2 from the germline V gene are MNHEY and SMNVEV (reference sequence). The CDR3 consists of 14 residues. With 2 bases clipped from V and 7 bases from J, the junction kept 7 bases outside the gene matches. This chain's CDR3 is CASSLRQGVGGYTF. CDR3 DNA sequence: TGTGCCAGCAGTTTACGGCAGGGGGTCGGTGGCTACACCTTC.

V and J are TRBV5-4 and TRBJ2-2; TRBD2 matches 9 bases. Unmatched junction bases numbered 2, after V lost 0 bases and J lost 8 bases. Germline CDR1 SGHNT, CDR2 YYREEE (reference sequence). This CDR3 is built from 14 residues. In DNA form, the CDR3 reads TGTGCCAGCAGCTTGGGCGGGGGGGCAGGGGAGCTGTTTTTT. Its translation is CASSLGGGAGELFF.

This clone was counted once. The genes are TRBV5-4 and TRBJ2-3; 8 nucleotides match TRBD2. Germline loops: CDR1 SGHNT, CDR2 YYREEE (reference sequence). The ends lost 0 bases at V and 5 bases at J; junction bases unmatched: 5. The CDR3 loop spans 15 amino acids. CDR3 protein: CASSLAGRAVDTQYF. CDR3 nucleotide sequence: TGTGCCAGCAGCTTGGCCGGGAGGGCCGTAGATACGCAGTATTTT.

The genes are TRBV7-9 and TRBJ2-7; 8 bases match TRBD2. The CDR3 has 14 residues. V dropped 1 base and J dropped 5; count of bases not matched to a gene: 4. Germline CDR1 is SEHNR and CDR2 is FQNEAQ (reference sequence). CDR3 in DNA: TGTGCCAGCAGCTTAGAACTAGCGGCAAACGAGCAGTACTTC. Protein: CASSLELAANEQYF.

This chain joins TRBV5-4 and TRBJ2-7; 7 nucleotides match TRBD2. CDR1 is SGHNT and CDR2 is YYREEE in the germline V gene (reference sequence). CDR3 size: 13 residues. The junction had 7 bases not matched to a gene; V was cut back by 4 bases and J by 6 bases. CDR3 protein: CASSREEGREQYF. The CDR3 DNA reads as TGTGCCAGCAGCCGGGAGGAGGGCCGCGAGCAGTACTTC.

A single count supports this clone. This chain joins TRBV4-1 and TRBJ2-3; 12 nucleotides agree with TRBD2. CDR1 is MGHRA, CDR2 YSYEKL, per germline. CDR3 length equals 17 residues. The V gene end was trimmed by 0 bases and the J gene end by 5 bases; junction bases not matched to a gene: 6. CDR3 sequence: CASSQDMSTSGRDTQYF. The CDR3 coding sequence is TGCGCCAGCAGCCAAGATATGTCGACTAGCGGGAGAGATACGCAGTATTTT.

CDR3 in amino acids: CASSQESGYEGETQYF. CDR3 nucleotides: TGCGCCAGCAGCCAAGAGTCAGGGTACGAAGGAGAGACCCAGTACTTC. This rearrangement joins TRBV4-1 to TRBJ2-5; the D gene is possibly TRBD1 (5 bases). Germline V lookup: CDR1 MGHRA, CDR2 YSYEKL. The CDR3 runs 16 residues. With 0 bases removed from V and 4 bases from J, the gap between germline ends came to 15 bases.

This chain connects TRBV7-9 to TRBJ1-6; D remains unclear. This CDR3 is 15 amino acids long. With 8 bases removed from V and 5 bases from J, the gap between germline ends came to 16 bases. Germline lookup yields CDR1 SEHNR and CDR2 FQNEAQ (reference sequence). Written as DNA, the CDR3 is TGTGCCAGCGAACCCCGGGAGGAGGATAATTCACCCCTCCACTTT. Amino acids: CASEPREEDNSPLHF.

This chain links TRBV7-9 with TRBJ2-1; 8 bases align to TRBD2. In germline, CDR1 is SEHNR, CDR2 FQNEAQ (reference sequence). The CDR3 has 18 amino acids. Germline trimming cut 8 bases from V and 8 bases from J; bases unmatched to any gene: 23. The CDR3, as DNA: TGTGCCAGCGGGCGGGGAGCGGGAGTGTCGATCTTATCGGATGAGCAGTTCTTC. It is translated as CASGRGAGVSILSDEQFF.